A selection of T cell receptor beta chains follows, all from one sample in a study of blood T cell repertoires in COVID-19. The data were produced by immunoSEQ multiplex PCR, yet TCRdb's version contains in-frame clones alone and is incomplete. Of 150,000 to 200,000 clones in the sample, around 80% are singletons; the top ten hold roughly 8.1%. The sample was peripheral blood. These receptors came from a woman in her 70s with acute or convalescent COVID-19. Both conserved end residues are part of each CDR3. Each record gives: CDR3 DNA, CDR3 protein, CDR3 length, V gene, D gene, J gene, clone size. The D gene is left open where the match is weak. Size is omitted from some rows. Given values are once, few, many or a class for expanded clones.

CDR3 DNA: TGTGCCAGCAGCTTACTCGGGGACACTGAAGCTTTCTTT
CDR3 protein: CASSLLGDTEAFF
CDR3 length: 13
V gene: TRBV7-9
D gene: .
J gene: TRBJ1-1
clone size: .

CDR3 DNA: TGCGCCAGCAGTGCGGGACAGGGTATGACTAATGAAAAACTGTTTTTT
CDR3 protein: CASSAGQGMTNEKLFF
CDR3 length: 16
V gene: TRBV10-2
D gene: TRBD1
J gene: TRBJ1-4
clone size: once

CDR3 DNA: TGTGCCAGCAGCTTAGCCGGGAGGGCCGGGGAGCTGTTTTTT
CDR3 protein: CASSLAGRAGELFF
CDR3 length: 14
V gene: TRBV7-2
D gene: TRBD2
J gene: TRBJ2-2
clone size: .

CDR3 DNA: TGTGCCAGCAGCAAGACAGGACTAGAGGTGAATGAGCAGTTCTTC
CDR3 protein: CASSKTGLEVNEQFF
CDR3 length: 15
V gene: TRBV7-9
D gene: .
J gene: TRBJ2-1
clone size: .

CDR3 DNA: TGTGCCAGCAGCTTAGCGGGTTGGGGACAGGGGGCCACTGAAGCTTTCTTT
CDR3 protein: CASSLAGWGQGATEAFF
CDR3 length: 17
V gene: TRBV7-6
D gene: TRBD1
J gene: TRBJ1-1
clone size: .

CDR3 DNA: TGTGCCAGCAGAGGGACATCAACGTGGGAGCCCCAGCATTTT
CDR3 protein: CASRGTSTWEPQHF
CDR3 length: 14
V gene: TRBV6-5
D gene: .
J gene: TRBJ1-5
clone size: .

CDR3 DNA: TGCAGCGTTGCCGGGACAGATAATGAAAAACTGTTTTTT
CDR3 protein: CSVAGTDNEKLFF
CDR3 length: 13
V gene: TRBV29-1
D gene: TRBD1
J gene: TRBJ1-4
clone size: .

CDR3 DNA: TGCGCCAGCAGTGGCGGGATCCCCCGCCCGCCTCCGCCTCAAGAGACCCAGTACTTC
CDR3 protein: CASSGGIPRPPPPQETQYF
CDR3 length: 19
V gene: TRBV10-1
D gene: .
J gene: TRBJ2-5
clone size: .

CDR3 DNA: TGTGCCAGCAGTTCCTTATGGGGGGGGAAAAGCGCTGAAGCTTTCTTT
CDR3 protein: CASSSLWGGKSAEAFF
CDR3 length: 16
V gene: TRBV27
D gene: .
J gene: TRBJ1-1
clone size: once

CDR3 DNA: TGTGCCAGCAGTCCTACGAGGGTTAGGGCCCAGTACTTC
CDR3 protein: CASSPTRVRAQYF
CDR3 length: 13
V gene: TRBV28
D gene: .
J gene: TRBJ2-5
clone size: .

CDR3 DNA: TGTGCCAGCAGCCCGCCGGGTACAAACTATGGCTACACCTTC
CDR3 protein: CASSPPGTNYGYTF
CDR3 length: 14
V gene: TRBV5-6
D gene: .
J gene: TRBJ1-2
clone size: .

CDR3 DNA: TGTGCCATCAGTGGAGACAGCACTAATGAAAAACTGTTTTTT
CDR3 protein: CAISGDSTNEKLFF
CDR3 length: 14
V gene: TRBV10-3
D gene: .
J gene: TRBJ1-4
clone size: few

CDR3 DNA: TGTGCCAGTACCGATCGGAGTGTGTTTAGCACAGATACGCAGTATTTT
CDR3 protein: CASTDRSVFSTDTQYF
CDR3 length: 16
V gene: TRBV19
D gene: .
J gene: TRBJ2-3
clone size: .

CDR3 DNA: TGTGCCAGCAGCAATAGGTGGGGGACTAGCCTCGAGCAGTACTTC
CDR3 protein: CASSNRWGTSLEQYF
CDR3 length: 15
V gene: TRBV21-1
D gene: .
J gene: TRBJ2-7
clone size: few

CDR3 DNA: TGTGCCAGCAGGGGACTTAACACTGAAGCTTTCTTT
CDR3 protein: CASRGLNTEAFF
CDR3 length: 12
V gene: TRBV6-6
D gene: .
J gene: TRBJ1-1
clone size: .

CDR3 DNA: TGTGCCAGCAGTCTAACCTACGAGCAGTACTTC
CDR3 protein: CASSLTYEQYF
CDR3 length: 11
V gene: TRBV7-2
D gene: .
J gene: TRBJ2-7
clone size: .

CDR3 DNA: TGTGCCAGCGCGGACATTGAAGCTTTCTTT
CDR3 protein: CASADIEAFF
CDR3 length: 10
V gene: TRBV2
D gene: .
J gene: TRBJ1-1
clone size: few

CDR3 DNA: TGTGCCAGTAGTGACCAGGGGGTGACAGATACGCAGTATTTT
CDR3 protein: CASSDQGVTDTQYF
CDR3 length: 14
V gene: TRBV19
D gene: TRBD1
J gene: TRBJ2-3
clone size: .

CDR3 DNA: TGTGCCAGCAGCTTCCTAGCGTCGGAGACCCAGTACTTC
CDR3 protein: CASSFLASETQYF
CDR3 length: 13
V gene: TRBV5-5
D gene: .
J gene: TRBJ2-5
clone size: .

CDR3 DNA: TGCGCCAGCAGCCAAGACTGGGACAGGGGATACTATGGCTACACCTTC
CDR3 protein: CASSQDWDRGYYGYTF
CDR3 length: 16
V gene: TRBV4-3
D gene: TRBD1
J gene: TRBJ1-2
clone size: .

CDR3 DNA: TGTGCCTGGAGAGGAGAACGGACAGATCCGACCGAGCAGTACTTC
CDR3 protein: CAWRGERTDPTEQYF
CDR3 length: 15
V gene: TRBV30
D gene: .
J gene: TRBJ2-7
clone size: .

CDR3 DNA: TGTGCCAGCAGCGTAGACCCTAGCGGGGGGAGAAATACGCAGTATTTT
CDR3 protein: CASSVDPSGGRNTQYF
CDR3 length: 16
V gene: TRBV9
D gene: TRBD2
J gene: TRBJ2-3
clone size: .

CDR3 DNA: TGTGCCAGCTCGGCGGTGACTAATTCACCCCTCCACTTT
CDR3 protein: CASSAVTNSPLHF
CDR3 length: 13
V gene: TRBV18
D gene: .
J gene: TRBJ1-6
clone size: .

CDR3 DNA: TGCGCCAGCAGCCCGGACGGACACCAATGGGATACGCAGTATTTT
CDR3 protein: CASSPDGHQWDTQYF
CDR3 length: 15
V gene: TRBV5-1
D gene: .
J gene: TRBJ2-3
clone size: few

CDR3 DNA: TGTGCCAGCAGCTTGGGTCCGGACAGAAACTATGGCTACACCTTC
CDR3 protein: CASSLGPDRNYGYTF
CDR3 length: 15
V gene: TRBV5-4
D gene: .
J gene: TRBJ1-2
clone size: .

CDR3 DNA: TGTGCCAGCAGTTCCCCGACCACGTGGGCCGATGGCTACACCTTC
CDR3 protein: CASSSPTTWADGYTF
CDR3 length: 15
V gene: TRBV28
D gene: .
J gene: TRBJ1-2
clone size: .

CDR3 DNA: TGTGCCAGCAGCCCCGACAGAGAGACCCAGTACTTC
CDR3 protein: CASSPDRETQYF
CDR3 length: 12
V gene: TRBV7-2
D gene: .
J gene: TRBJ2-5
clone size: .

CDR3 DNA: TGTGCCAGCAGCCCCAGACTAGCGGGATACACAGATACGCAGTATTTT
CDR3 protein: CASSPRLAGYTDTQYF
CDR3 length: 16
V gene: TRBV11-2
D gene: TRBD2
J gene: TRBJ2-3
clone size: .

CDR3 DNA: TGTGCCAGCAGCGTTACGGGACAGGGAGAATACGAGCAGTACTTC
CDR3 protein: CASSVTGQGEYEQYF
CDR3 length: 15
V gene: TRBV9
D gene: TRBD1
J gene: TRBJ2-7
clone size: .

CDR3 DNA: TGTGCCAGCAGCGGATACAGGCCCGGGCATGAGCAGTTCTTC
CDR3 protein: CASSGYRPGHEQFF
CDR3 length: 14
V gene: TRBV21-1
D gene: .
J gene: TRBJ2-1
clone size: many

CDR3 DNA: TGCAGCGTTGGAGGTGGCGGACAGGGGAATCAGCCCCAGCATTTT
CDR3 protein: CSVGGGGQGNQPQHF
CDR3 length: 15
V gene: TRBV29-1
D gene: TRBD1
J gene: TRBJ1-5
clone size: few

CDR3 DNA: TGTGCCAGCGCTACGGGACTAGCCGTTCAGTACTTC
CDR3 protein: CASATGLAVQYF
CDR3 length: 12
V gene: TRBV2
D gene: TRBD2
J gene: TRBJ2-5
clone size: .

CDR3 DNA: TGTGCCAGCAGCTTAGGTCTTTACGGGAATGAGCAGTTCTTC
CDR3 protein: CASSLGLYGNEQFF
CDR3 length: 14
V gene: TRBV7-9
D gene: .
J gene: TRBJ2-1
clone size: .

CDR3 DNA: TGTGCCAGCAGCCCCCGGAGCAGCAATCAGCCCCAGCATTTT
CDR3 protein: CASSPRSSNQPQHF
CDR3 length: 14
V gene: TRBV11-2
D gene: .
J gene: TRBJ1-5
clone size: once

CDR3 DNA: TGTGCCAGCAGCCCTGACATTTATGGCTACACCTTC
CDR3 protein: CASSPDIYGYTF
CDR3 length: 12
V gene: TRBV16
D gene: .
J gene: TRBJ1-2
clone size: .

CDR3 DNA: TGTGCCACCAGCAGAGATCTCGCTAGCAGGTCTACAGATACGCAGTATTTT
CDR3 protein: CATSRDLASRSTDTQYF
CDR3 length: 17
V gene: TRBV15
D gene: .
J gene: TRBJ2-3
clone size: .

CDR3 DNA: TGTGCCAGCAGCTTAAACGGTGCGAGAAACACCGGGGAGCTGTTTTTT
CDR3 protein: CASSLNGARNTGELFF
CDR3 length: 16
V gene: TRBV7-2
D gene: .
J gene: TRBJ2-2
clone size: .

CDR3 DNA: TGTGCCTGGAGTTTCGACAGGGCCTACGAGCAGTACTTC
CDR3 protein: CAWSFDRAYEQYF
CDR3 length: 13
V gene: TRBV30
D gene: TRBD1
J gene: TRBJ2-7
clone size: .

CDR3 DNA: TGTGCCAGCAGGCGGCCCTACGGGAATCAGCCCCAGCATTTT
CDR3 protein: CASRRPYGNQPQHF
CDR3 length: 14
V gene: TRBV28
D gene: .
J gene: TRBJ1-5
clone size: .

CDR3 DNA: TGTGCCAGCAATACCGGGACTAGCAGCCAAGAGACCCAGTACTTC
CDR3 protein: CASNTGTSSQETQYF
CDR3 length: 15
V gene: TRBV6-5
D gene: TRBD2
J gene: TRBJ2-5
clone size: .

CDR3 DNA: TGTGCCAGCTCACCTGACAGGGCGAACACCGGGGAGCTGTTTTTT
CDR3 protein: CASSPDRANTGELFF
CDR3 length: 15
V gene: TRBV18
D gene: TRBD1
J gene: TRBJ2-2
clone size: .

CDR3 DNA: TGTGCCAGTAGACCCGACAGGGCTAGCTCCTACAATGAGCAGTTCTTC
CDR3 protein: CASRPDRASSYNEQFF
CDR3 length: 16
V gene: TRBV19
D gene: TRBD1
J gene: TRBJ2-1
clone size: .

CDR3 DNA: TGTGCCAGCAGCCGGACTGGACAGGAAAAAGCTTTCTTT
CDR3 protein: CASSRTGQEKAFF
CDR3 length: 13
V gene: TRBV5-5
D gene: TRBD1
J gene: TRBJ1-1
clone size: .

CDR3 DNA: TGCGCCAGCAGCTTGGGACAGGGGGCGGAGCTGTTTTTT
CDR3 protein: CASSLGQGAELFF
CDR3 length: 13
V gene: TRBV5-1
D gene: TRBD1
J gene: TRBJ2-2
clone size: .

CDR3 DNA: TGTGCCAGCAGCCAAGATGAAAAGGGGGTAGGTGGCTACACCTTC
CDR3 protein: CASSQDEKGVGGYTF
CDR3 length: 15
V gene: TRBV4-2
D gene: .
J gene: TRBJ1-2
clone size: .

CDR3 DNA: TGTGCCAGCAGCCCTAATCTGTCTAATGCCAATTCACCCCTCCACTTT
CDR3 protein: CASSPNLSNANSPLHF
CDR3 length: 16
V gene: TRBV28
D gene: .
J gene: TRBJ1-6
clone size: .

CDR3 DNA: TGCGCCAGCAGCCAGGGACAGGGAAATGGCTACACCTTC
CDR3 protein: CASSQGQGNGYTF
CDR3 length: 13
V gene: TRBV4-1
D gene: TRBD1
J gene: TRBJ1-2
clone size: many

CDR3 DNA: TGTGCCAGCAGCCATCTGGGGGCTCAGCCCCAGCATTTT
CDR3 protein: CASSHLGAQPQHF
CDR3 length: 13
V gene: TRBV3-1/TRBV3-2
D gene: .
J gene: TRBJ1-5
clone size: once

CDR3 DNA: TGTGCCAGCAGGTACACAGGGATGCCCCAGCATTTT
CDR3 protein: CASRYTGMPQHF
CDR3 length: 12
V gene: TRBV28
D gene: .
J gene: TRBJ1-5
clone size: once

CDR3 DNA: TGTGCCATCAGTGAATTGTCGGGAGGGTCCGGGGAGCTGTTTTTT
CDR3 protein: CAISELSGGSGELFF
CDR3 length: 15
V gene: TRBV10-3
D gene: TRBD2
J gene: TRBJ2-2
clone size: .

CDR3 DNA: TGTGCCAGCAGGGGTTGGGAGGGGCAATCTGGAAACACCATATATTTT
CDR3 protein: CASRGWEGQSGNTIYF
CDR3 length: 16
V gene: TRBV28
D gene: .
J gene: TRBJ1-3
clone size: .

CDR3 DNA: TGTGCTAGTGCAAGAGACAGCGCGAACACCGGGGAGCTGTTTTTT
CDR3 protein: CASARDSANTGELFF
CDR3 length: 15
V gene: TRBV12-5
D gene: .
J gene: TRBJ2-2
clone size: once

CDR3 DNA: TGTGCCAGCAGTTCTAGGACAGGAGAAGCTTTCTTT
CDR3 protein: CASSSRTGEAFF
CDR3 length: 12
V gene: TRBV12-3/TRBV12-4
D gene: TRBD1
J gene: TRBJ1-1
clone size: .

CDR3 DNA: TGTGCCAGCAGCGGATCGGGAGCCAGAAACACCATATATTTT
CDR3 protein: CASSGSGARNTIYF
CDR3 length: 14
V gene: TRBV5-4
D gene: .
J gene: TRBJ1-3
clone size: few

CDR3 DNA: TGTGCCAGCTCACCGAGAGCGGCGGGGGGTCCCTACGAGCAGTACTTC
CDR3 protein: CASSPRAAGGPYEQYF
CDR3 length: 16
V gene: TRBV18
D gene: TRBD2
J gene: TRBJ2-7
clone size: .

CDR3 DNA: TGTGCCTGGAGTCAGGGGCGGAACTATGGCTACACCTTC
CDR3 protein: CAWSQGRNYGYTF
CDR3 length: 13
V gene: TRBV30
D gene: .
J gene: TRBJ1-2
clone size: once